The clone carrying this TCR beta chain showed up many times. The junction shows a germline mismatch at one end, possibly a read error. The CDR3 loop spans 13 amino acids. Looked up from germline, CDR1 is SSHAT and CDR2 is FNYEAQ (reference sequence). The sample comes from a study of immune characterization of retroperitoneal liposarcoma. Via MiXCR, TCRdb re-called the PCR reads, giving one row per CDR3 protein. The sample holds some 10,000 distinct CDR3 sequences, 27% seen once. Sequencing was done on a sample of tumor tissue. This sequence originates from a female donor with retroperitoneal liposarcoma. The chain employs TRBV7-7 and TRBJ2-1; D possibly corresponds to TRBD1 (5 bases). CDR3 in amino acids: CASSLDGQETQFF. CDR3 DNA: TGTGCTAGCAGTCTGGACGGACAAGAGACCCAGTTCTTC.